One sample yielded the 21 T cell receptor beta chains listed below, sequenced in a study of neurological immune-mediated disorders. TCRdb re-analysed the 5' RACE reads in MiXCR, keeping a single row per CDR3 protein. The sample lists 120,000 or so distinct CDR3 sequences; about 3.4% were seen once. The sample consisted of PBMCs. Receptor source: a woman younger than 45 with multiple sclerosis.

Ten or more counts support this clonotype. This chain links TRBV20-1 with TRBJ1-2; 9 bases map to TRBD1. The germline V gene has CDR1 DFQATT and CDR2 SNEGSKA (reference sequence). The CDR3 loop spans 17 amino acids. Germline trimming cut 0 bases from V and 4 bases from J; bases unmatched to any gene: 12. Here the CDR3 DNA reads TGCAGTGCTAGAGATTTACTCGCCGGGACAGGGACCTATGGCTACACCTTC. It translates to CSARDLLAGTGTYGYTF.

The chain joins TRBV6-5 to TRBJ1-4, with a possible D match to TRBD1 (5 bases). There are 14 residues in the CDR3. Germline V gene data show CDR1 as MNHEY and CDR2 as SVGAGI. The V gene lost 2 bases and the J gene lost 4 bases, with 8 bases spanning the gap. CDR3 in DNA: TGTGCCAGCAGTTACGCAGGGATTAATGAAAAACTGTTTTTT. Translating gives CASSYAGINEKLFF.

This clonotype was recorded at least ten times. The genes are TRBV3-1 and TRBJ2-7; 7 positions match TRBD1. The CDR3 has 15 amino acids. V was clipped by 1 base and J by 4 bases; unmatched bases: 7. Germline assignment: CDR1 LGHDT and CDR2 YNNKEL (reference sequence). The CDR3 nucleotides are TGTGCCAGCAGCCAAGGGCCCGGGACAGTTTACGAGCAGTACTTC. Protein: CASSQGPGTVYEQYF.

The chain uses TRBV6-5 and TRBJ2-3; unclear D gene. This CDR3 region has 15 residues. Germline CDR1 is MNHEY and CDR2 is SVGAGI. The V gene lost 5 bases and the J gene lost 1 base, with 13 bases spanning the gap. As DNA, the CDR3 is TGTGCCAGCAGTCATACGGGTACCGGCACAGATACGCAGTATTTT. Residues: CASSHTGTGTDTQYF.

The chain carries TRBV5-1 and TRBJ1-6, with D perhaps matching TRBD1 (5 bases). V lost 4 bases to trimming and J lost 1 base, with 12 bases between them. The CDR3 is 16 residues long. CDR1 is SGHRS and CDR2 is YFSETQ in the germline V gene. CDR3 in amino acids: CASSAQGSSYNSPLHF. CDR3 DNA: TGCGCCAGCAGCGCGCAGGGATCGTCCTATAATTCACCCCTCCACTTT. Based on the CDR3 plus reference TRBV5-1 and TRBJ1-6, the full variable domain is KAGVTQTPRYLIKTRGQQVTLSCSPISGHRSVSWYQQTPGQGLQFLFEYFSETQRNKGNFPGRFSGRQFSNSRSEMNVSTLELGDSALYLCASSAQGSSYNSPLHFGNGTRLTVT.

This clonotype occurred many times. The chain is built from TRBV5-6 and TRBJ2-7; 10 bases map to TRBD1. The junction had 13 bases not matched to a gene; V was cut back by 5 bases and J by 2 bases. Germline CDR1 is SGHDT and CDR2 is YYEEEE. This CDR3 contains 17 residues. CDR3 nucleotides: TGTGCCAGCAGTGTCGAGGCCGGGACAGGGGACCCCTACGAGCAGTACTTC. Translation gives CASSVEAGTGDPYEQYF.

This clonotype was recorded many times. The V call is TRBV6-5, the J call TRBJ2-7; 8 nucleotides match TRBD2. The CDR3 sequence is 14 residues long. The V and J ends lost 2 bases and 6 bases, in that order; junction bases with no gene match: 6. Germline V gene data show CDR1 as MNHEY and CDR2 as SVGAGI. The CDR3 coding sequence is TGTGCCAGCAGTTACCGCGTCGCGGGGGGCGAGCAGTACTTC. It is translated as CASSYRVAGGEQYF.

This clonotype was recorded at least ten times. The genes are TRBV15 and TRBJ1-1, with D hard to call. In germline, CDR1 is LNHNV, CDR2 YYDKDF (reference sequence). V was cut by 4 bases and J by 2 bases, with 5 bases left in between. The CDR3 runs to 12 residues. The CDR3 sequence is CATSMTNTEAFF. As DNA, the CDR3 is TGTGCCACCAGCATGACAAACACTGAAGCTTTCTTT.

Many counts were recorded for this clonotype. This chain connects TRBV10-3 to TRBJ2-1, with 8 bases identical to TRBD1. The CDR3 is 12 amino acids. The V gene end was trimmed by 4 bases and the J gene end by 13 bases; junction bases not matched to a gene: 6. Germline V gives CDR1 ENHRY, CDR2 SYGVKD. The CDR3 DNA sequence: TGTGCCATCAGTGGACAGGGGAAGGGACAGTTCTTC. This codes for CAISGQGKGQFF.

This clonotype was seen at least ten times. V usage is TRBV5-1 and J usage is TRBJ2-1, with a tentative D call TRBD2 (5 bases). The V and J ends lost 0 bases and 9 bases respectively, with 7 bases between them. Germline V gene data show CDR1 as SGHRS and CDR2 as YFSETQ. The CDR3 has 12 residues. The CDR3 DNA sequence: TGCGCCAGCAGCTTGGCAGGAGGTGAGCAGTTCTTC. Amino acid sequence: CASSLAGGEQFF.

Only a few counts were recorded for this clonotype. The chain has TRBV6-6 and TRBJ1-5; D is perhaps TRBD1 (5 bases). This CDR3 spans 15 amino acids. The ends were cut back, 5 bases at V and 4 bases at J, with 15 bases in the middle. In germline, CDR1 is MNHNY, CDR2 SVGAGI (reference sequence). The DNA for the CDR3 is TGTGCCAGCAGTGACGACAGAAACATAAATCAGCCCCAGCATTTT. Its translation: CASSDDRNINQPQHF.

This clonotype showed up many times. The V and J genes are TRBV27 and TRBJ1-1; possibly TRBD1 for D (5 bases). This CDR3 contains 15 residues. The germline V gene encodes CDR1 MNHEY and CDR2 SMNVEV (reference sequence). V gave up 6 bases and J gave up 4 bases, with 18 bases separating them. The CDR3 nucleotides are TGTGCCAGCAGGTCCCTAGGGGCGCCGGCCACTGAAGCTTTCTTT. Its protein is CASRSLGAPATEAFF.

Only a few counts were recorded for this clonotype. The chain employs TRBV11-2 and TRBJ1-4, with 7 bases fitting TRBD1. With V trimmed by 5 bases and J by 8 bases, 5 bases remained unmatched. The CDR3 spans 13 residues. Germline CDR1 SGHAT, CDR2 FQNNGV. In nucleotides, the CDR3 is TGTGCCAGCAGCCCAGGGGGACAGGAAAAACTGTTTTTT. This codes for CASSPGGQEKLFF.

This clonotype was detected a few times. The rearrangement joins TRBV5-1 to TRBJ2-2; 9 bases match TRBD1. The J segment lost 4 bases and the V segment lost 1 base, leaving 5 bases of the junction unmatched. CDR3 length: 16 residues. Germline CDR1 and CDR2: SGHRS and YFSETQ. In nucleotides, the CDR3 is TGCGCCAGCAGCTTGATTGGGACAGGGTCCACCGGGGAGCTGTTTTTT. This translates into CASSLIGTGSTGELFF.

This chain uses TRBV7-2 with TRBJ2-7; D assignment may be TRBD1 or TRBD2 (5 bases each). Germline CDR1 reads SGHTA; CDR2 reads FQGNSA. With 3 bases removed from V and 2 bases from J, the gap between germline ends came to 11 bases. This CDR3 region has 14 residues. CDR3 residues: CASSFDPGPYEQYF. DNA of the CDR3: TGTGCCAGCAGCTTCGACCCGGGGCCCTACGAGCAGTACTTC.

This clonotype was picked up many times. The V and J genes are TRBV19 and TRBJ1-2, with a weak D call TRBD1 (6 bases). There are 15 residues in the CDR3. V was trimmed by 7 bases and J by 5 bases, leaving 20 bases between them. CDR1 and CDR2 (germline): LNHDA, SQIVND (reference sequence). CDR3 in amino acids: CASTETQGGGYGYTF. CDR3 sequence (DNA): TGTGCCAGTACCGAAACACAGGGCGGTGGATATGGCTACACCTTC.

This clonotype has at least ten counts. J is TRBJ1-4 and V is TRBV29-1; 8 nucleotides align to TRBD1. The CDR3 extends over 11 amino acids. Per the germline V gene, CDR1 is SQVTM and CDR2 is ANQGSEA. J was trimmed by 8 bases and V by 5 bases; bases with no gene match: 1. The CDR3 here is CSVRTGEKLFF. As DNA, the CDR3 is TGCAGCGTTCGGACAGGGGAAAAACTGTTTTTT.

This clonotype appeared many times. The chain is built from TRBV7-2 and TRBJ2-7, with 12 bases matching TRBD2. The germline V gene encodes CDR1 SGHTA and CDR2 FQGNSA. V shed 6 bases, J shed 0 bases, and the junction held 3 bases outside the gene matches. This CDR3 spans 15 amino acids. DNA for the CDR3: TGTGCCAGCAGATTGACTAGCGGGAGCTCCTACGAGCAGTACTTC. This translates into CASRLTSGSSYEQYF.

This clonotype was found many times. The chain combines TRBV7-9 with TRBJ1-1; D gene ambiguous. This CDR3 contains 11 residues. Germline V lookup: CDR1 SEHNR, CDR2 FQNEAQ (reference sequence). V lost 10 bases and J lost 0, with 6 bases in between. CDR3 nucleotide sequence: TGTGCCACCCGGGTGAACACTGAAGCTTTCTTT. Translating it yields CATRVNTEAFF.

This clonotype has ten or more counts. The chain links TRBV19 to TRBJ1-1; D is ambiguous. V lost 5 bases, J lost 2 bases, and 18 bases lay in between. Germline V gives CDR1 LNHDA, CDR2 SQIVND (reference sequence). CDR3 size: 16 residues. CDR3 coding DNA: TGTGCCAGTAGTTCGGTCCTGACGACTGATAACACTGAAGCTTTCTTT. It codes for CASSSVLTTDNTEAFF.

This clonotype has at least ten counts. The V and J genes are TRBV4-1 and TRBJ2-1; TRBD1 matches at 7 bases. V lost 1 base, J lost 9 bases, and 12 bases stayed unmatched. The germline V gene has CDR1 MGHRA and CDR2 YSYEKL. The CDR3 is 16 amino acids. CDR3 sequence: CASSQAGRGSLGEQFF. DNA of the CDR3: TGCGCCAGCAGCCAAGCGGGCAGGGGGAGTTTAGGTGAGCAGTTCTTC.